This T cell receptor beta chain derives from a study of blood T cell repertoires in COVID-19 (TCRdb year 2020). A note on the overall study: Samples from collaborators originated in the United States, Italy and Spain and spanned both the acute and convalescent phases of COVID-19. The dataset comprised deeply sampled blood TCRbeta repertoires from subjects exposed to, actively infected with, or recovered from COVID-19. Where available, HLA class I and class II types were taken from metadata supplied by the sample provider and were not determined by assay-based typing. Samples were obtained from the ongoing ImmuneRACE study (first 160 participants) and from 1,254 subjects provided by 6 global collaborators. The material from the prospective study consisted of cDNA or gDNA derived from T cells, B-cell-depleted T cells, or PBMCs. A de-identified subject ID, COVID-19 status, age in years and sex were almost always included in the sample metadata. The repertoires were made available in a free public database intended to serve as a resource for research on the immune response to SARS-CoV-2. What the authors observed across the whole study: How much clinical and demographic metadata was included differed by source and by participant, and the metadata was provided uncurated.

At one collaborating source in Seattle, patients were enrolled during active infection and were followed longitudinally through the course of disease. The collaborating institutions used their own protocols to collect whole blood in K2EDTA tubes. For TCRbeta analysis, collaborator samples were shipped as frozen whole blood, as isolated PBMCs, or as DNA extracted from either sample type. V is clipped by 4 bases and J by 9 bases, and the sequence between their germline boundaries is 13 bases long. The germline V gene (reference sequence) yields GTSNPN for CDR1 and SVGIG for CDR2. There are 13 amino acids in the CDR3, from cysteine to phenylalanine inclusive. Of all the DNA, just the CDR3 is kept, 39 bases in frame from base 1. A word on this clone: Its antigen target is currently unknown. No quality values exist for individual bases; no much larger clone is one base distant.

The immunoSEQ Assay, a bias-controlled multiplex PCR, was used to amplify TCRbeta CDR3 regions from genomic DNA. Processing in the source paper ran as follows. The number of nucleated cells in each sample was estimated from the amplification of reference gene primers within the assay. Sequence reads were collapsed and filtered to measure the absolute abundance of every unique TCRbeta CDR3 rearrangement. Productive Simpson clonality was computed per sample as the square root of Simpson's diversity index over productive rearrangements. The clones in this table, taken by TCRdb from immuneACCESS, are in-frame only. Not every clone is retained; where verified, under half of the shortfall comes from an unresolved V gene, and the cause of the rest is unknown. V and J calls and clone size come straight from that table; D and trimming were deduced from the DNA. The sample data list roughly 160,000 clones, and approximately 91% of these were observed just once. The top ten clonotypes cover approximately 5% of the sample.

The sequence is built from TRBV30 and TRBJ1-6; the best D guess is TRBD1, with 6 bases matching. Sequencing used peripheral blood. The TCR comes from a man younger than 30 with COVID-19, enrolled during active disease. The sequence in DNA is TGTGCCTGGACGGGACAAGGGGGTTCACCCCTCCACTTT. Its translation is CAWTGQGGSPLHF.